This passage covers 8 T cell receptor beta chains from one sample sequenced in a study of shared clonotypes between healthy human individuals. Sequencing was performed with immunoSEQ multiplex PCR; in TCRdb, only in-frame clones are kept and a portion is missing. The table lists about 680,000 clones, roughly nine tenths of them singletons, with 24% in the top ten. CD45RO-negative, CCR7-positively selected cells formed the naive CD8 fraction, excluding terminally differentiated effector memory CD45RA+ cells. Sequencing used naive CD8+ T cells sorted from blood. All receptors come from a man aged 25 to 40 in good health.

The chain recombines TRBV9 with TRBJ2-5; TRBD2 matches at 13 bases. The CDR3 covers 15 residues. CDR1 and CDR2 from the germline V gene are SGDLS and YYNGEE. V was pared by 4 bases and J by 5 bases, with 5 bases of the junction left unmatched. CDR3 loop: CASSRTSGSGETQYF. The CDR3, as DNA: TGTGCCAGCAGCAGGACTAGCGGGAGCGGTGAGACCCAGTACTTC.

The chain joins TRBV11-2 to TRBJ2-1; unclear D gene. V was clipped by 0 bases and J by 4 bases, with 10 bases between them. The germline gives CDR1 SGHAT, CDR2 FQNNGV. CDR3 length: 15 residues. Written as DNA, the CDR3 is TGTGCCAGCAGCTTAGATCGGGCAACATACAATGAGCAGTTCTTC. The encoded protein is CASSLDRATYNEQFF.

DNA of the CDR3: TGTGCCAGCAGTATGGGACCGAACTCTGGAAACACCATATATTTT. Its protein is CASSMGPNSGNTIYF. V is TRBV6-5 and J is TRBJ1-3, with D tentatively TRBD1 (5 bases). V lost 5 bases to trimming and J lost 0 bases, with 11 bases between them. Germline CDR1 and CDR2: MNHEY and SVGAGI. The CDR3 contains 15 residues.

This rearrangement joins TRBV6-6 to TRBJ2-1, with D possibly matching TRBD2 (6 bases). Germline CDR1 and CDR2: MNHNY and SVGAGI (reference sequence). V dropped 6 bases and J dropped 2 bases, with 17 bases sitting between them. The CDR3 is 16 residues long. For the CDR3, the DNA is TGTGCCAGCAGCGTCACGGGAGAGAAGACCTACAATGAGCAGTTCTTC. It yields the protein CASSVTGEKTYNEQFF.

The chain employs TRBV10-2 and TRBJ2-7; no clear D. This CDR3 is built from 11 residues. Germline lookup yields CDR1 WSHSY and CDR2 SAAADI. The V end was cut by 2 bases, the J end by 7 bases, with 6 bases between. CDR3 protein: CASSEGLEQYF. The CDR3 DNA sequence: TGCGCCAGCAGTGAGGGCCTGGAGCAGTACTTC.

The J gene is TRBJ2-7, the V gene TRBV5-1, with D uncertain. Germline V CDR1 and CDR2: SGHRS, YFSETQ. The length of the CDR3 is 13 residues. V was cut by 4 bases and J by 1 base, with 9 bases left in between. The DNA of the CDR3 is TGCGCCAGCAGCCCCGCTATTTCCTACGAGCAGTACTTC. Encoded protein: CASSPAISYEQYF.

The rearrangement joins TRBV6-1 to TRBJ1-5; no reliable D call. V was shortened by 4 bases and J by 5 bases, with 18 bases between the two germline ends. The CDR3 runs to 16 residues. CDR1 MNHNS and CDR2 SASEGT come from the germline V gene. Written as DNA, the CDR3 is TGTGCCAGCAGTGCAACGCCGGACCGACGAGATCAGCCCCAGCATTTT. Translating it yields CASSATPDRRDQPQHF.

V usage is TRBV4-1 and J usage is TRBJ2-6; the match to TRBD2 covers 15 bases. This CDR3 is 18 amino acids long. V lost 3 bases and J lost 0; bases outside the gene matches: 0. Looked up from germline, CDR1 is MGHRA and CDR2 is YSYEKL. CDR3: CASSQGLAGGSGANVLTF. The CDR3 region has the DNA TGCGCCAGCAGCCAGGGACTAGCGGGGGGCTCTGGGGCCAACGTCCTGACTTTC.